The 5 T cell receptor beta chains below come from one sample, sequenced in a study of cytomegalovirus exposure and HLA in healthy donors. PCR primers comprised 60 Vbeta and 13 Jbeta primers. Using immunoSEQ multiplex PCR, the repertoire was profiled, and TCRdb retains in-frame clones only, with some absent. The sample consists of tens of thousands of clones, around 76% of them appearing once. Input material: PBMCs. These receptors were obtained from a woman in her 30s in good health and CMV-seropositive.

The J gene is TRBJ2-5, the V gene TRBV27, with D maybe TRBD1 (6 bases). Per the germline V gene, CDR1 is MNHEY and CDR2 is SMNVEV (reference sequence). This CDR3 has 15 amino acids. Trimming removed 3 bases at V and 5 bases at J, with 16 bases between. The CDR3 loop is CASSLGHSGMETQYF. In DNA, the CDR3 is TGTGCCAGCAGTTTGGGACACTCAGGAATGGAGACCCAGTACTTC.

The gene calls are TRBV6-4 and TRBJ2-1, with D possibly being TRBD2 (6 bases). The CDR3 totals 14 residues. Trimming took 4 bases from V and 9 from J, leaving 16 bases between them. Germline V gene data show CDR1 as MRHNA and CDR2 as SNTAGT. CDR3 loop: CASSAFGGAGEQFF. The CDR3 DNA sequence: TGTGCCAGCAGTGCTTTCGGGGGAGCGGGTGAGCAGTTCTTC.

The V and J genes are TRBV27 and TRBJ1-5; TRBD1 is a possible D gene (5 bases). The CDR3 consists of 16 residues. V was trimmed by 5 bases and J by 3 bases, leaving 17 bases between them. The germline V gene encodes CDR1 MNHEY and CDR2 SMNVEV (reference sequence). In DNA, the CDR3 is TGTGCCAGCAGTCAAAGTTCGGGGGGGAACAATCAGCCCCAGCATTTT. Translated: CASSQSSGGNNQPQHF.

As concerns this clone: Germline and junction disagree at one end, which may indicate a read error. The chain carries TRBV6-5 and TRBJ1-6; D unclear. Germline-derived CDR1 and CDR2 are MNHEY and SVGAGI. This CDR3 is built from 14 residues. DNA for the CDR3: TGTGCCATCAGTGAACGGGATGTAAGGTCACCCCTCCACTTT. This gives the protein CAISERDVRSPLHF.

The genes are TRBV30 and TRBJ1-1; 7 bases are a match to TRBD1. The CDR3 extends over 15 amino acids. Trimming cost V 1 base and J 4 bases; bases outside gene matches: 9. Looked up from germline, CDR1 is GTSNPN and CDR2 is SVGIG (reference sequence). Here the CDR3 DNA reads TGTGCCTGGAGTGGCCGACAGGGATGGGTCACTGAAGCTTTCTTT. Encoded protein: CAWSGRQGWVTEAFF.